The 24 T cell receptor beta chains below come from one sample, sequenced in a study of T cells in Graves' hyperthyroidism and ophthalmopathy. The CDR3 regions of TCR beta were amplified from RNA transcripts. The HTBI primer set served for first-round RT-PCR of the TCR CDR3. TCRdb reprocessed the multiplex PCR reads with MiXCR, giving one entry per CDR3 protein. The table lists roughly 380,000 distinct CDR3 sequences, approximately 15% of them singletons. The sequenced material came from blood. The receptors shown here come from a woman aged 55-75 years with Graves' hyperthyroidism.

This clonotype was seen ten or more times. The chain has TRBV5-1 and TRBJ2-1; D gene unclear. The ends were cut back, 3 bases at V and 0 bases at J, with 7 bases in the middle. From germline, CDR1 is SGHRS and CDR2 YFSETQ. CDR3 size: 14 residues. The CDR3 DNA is TGCGCCAGCAGCTATACGAGCTCCTACAATGAGCAGTTCTTC. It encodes CASSYTSSYNEQFF.

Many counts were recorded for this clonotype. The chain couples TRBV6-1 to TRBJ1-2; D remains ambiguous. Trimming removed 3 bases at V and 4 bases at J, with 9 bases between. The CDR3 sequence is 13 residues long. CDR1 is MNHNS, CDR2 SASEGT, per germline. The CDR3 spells CASSETVLYGYTF. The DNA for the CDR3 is TGTGCCAGCAGTGAGACGGTCCTCTATGGCTACACCTTC.

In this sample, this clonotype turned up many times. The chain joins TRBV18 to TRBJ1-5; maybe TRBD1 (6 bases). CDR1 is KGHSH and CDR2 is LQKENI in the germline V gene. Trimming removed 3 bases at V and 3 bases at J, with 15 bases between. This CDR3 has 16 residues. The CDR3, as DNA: TGTGCCAGCTCACCTGCAGGGGACCTAAACAATCAGCCCCAGCATTTT. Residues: CASSPAGDLNNQPQHF.

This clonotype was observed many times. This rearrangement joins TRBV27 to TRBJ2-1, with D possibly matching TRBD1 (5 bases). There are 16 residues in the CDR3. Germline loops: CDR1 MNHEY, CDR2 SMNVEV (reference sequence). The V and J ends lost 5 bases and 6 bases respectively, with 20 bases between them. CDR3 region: CASSPFTPTGLNEQFF. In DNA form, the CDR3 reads TGTGCCAGCAGTCCTTTTACTCCCACAGGCCTCAATGAGCAGTTCTTC.

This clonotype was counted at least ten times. CDR3 DNA sequence: TGTGCCAGCAGTAACCGGGACAGTTACTACAATGAGCAGTTCTTC. Translating gives CASSNRDSYYNEQFF. V is TRBV6-2 or TRBV6-3 and J is TRBJ2-1, with 7 bases fitting TRBD1. V shed 5 bases, J shed 3 bases, and the junction held 7 bases outside the gene matches. The CDR3 extends over 15 amino acids. The germline CDR1 and CDR2 sequences are MNHEY and SVGEGT.

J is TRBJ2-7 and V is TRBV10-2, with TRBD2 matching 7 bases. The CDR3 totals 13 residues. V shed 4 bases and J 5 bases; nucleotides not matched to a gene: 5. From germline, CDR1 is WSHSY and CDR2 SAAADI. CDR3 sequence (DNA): TGCGCCAGCAGTGTATACGGGACTAACGAGCAGTACTTC. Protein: CASSVYGTNEQYF.

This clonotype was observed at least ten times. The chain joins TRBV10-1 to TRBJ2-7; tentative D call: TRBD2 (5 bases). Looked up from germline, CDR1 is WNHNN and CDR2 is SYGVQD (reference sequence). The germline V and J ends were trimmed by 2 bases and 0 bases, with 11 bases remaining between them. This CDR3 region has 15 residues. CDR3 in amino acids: CASSEGSGSSYEQYF. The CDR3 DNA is TGCGCCAGCAGTGAGGGAAGCGGATCCTCCTACGAGCAGTACTTC.

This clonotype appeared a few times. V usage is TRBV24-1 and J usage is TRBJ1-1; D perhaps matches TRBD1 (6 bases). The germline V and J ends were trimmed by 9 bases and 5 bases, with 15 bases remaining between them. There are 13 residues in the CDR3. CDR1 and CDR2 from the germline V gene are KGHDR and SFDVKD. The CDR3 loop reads CATGGRGGTEAFF. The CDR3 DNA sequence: TGTGCCACCGGGGGCCGTGGGGGGACTGAAGCTTTCTTT.

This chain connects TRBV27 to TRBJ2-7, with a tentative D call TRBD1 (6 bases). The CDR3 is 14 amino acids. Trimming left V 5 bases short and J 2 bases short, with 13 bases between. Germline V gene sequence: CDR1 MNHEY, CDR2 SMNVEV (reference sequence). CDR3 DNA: TGTGCCAGCAGTGCGGCCACAGGGACCTACGAGCAGTACTTC. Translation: CASSAATGTYEQYF.

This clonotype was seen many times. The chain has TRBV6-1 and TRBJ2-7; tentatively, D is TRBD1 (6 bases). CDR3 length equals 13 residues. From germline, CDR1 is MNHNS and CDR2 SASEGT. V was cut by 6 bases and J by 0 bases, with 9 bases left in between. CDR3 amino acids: CASSRGGSYEQYF. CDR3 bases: TGTGCCAGCAGCCGAGGGGGCTCCTACGAGCAGTACTTC.

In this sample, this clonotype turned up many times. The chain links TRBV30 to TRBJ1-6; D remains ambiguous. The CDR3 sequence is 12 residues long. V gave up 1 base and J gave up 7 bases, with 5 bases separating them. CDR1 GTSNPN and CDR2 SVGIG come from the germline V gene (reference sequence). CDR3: CAWSDPNSPLHF. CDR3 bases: TGTGCCTGGAGTGACCCGAATTCACCCCTCCACTTT.

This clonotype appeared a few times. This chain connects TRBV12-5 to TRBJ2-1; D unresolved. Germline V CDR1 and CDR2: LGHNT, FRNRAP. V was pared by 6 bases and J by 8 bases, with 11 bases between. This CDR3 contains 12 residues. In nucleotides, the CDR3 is TGTGCTAGTGGAGTTTGGAGCGATGAGCAGTTCTTC. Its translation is CASGVWSDEQFF. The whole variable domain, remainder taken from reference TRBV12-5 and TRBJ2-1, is DARVTQTPRHKVTEMGQEVTMRCQPILGHNTVFWYRQTMMQGLELLAYFRNRAPLDDSGMPKDRFSAEMPDATLATLKIQPSEPRDSAVYFCASGVWSDEQFFGPGTRLTVL.

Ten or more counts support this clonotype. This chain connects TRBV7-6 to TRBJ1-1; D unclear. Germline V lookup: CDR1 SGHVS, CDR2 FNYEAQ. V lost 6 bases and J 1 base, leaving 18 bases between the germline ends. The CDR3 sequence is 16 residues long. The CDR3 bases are TGTGCCAGCAGGAAAATAGGCGCAGGAGAGAACACTGAAGCTTTCTTT. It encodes CASRKIGAGENTEAFF.

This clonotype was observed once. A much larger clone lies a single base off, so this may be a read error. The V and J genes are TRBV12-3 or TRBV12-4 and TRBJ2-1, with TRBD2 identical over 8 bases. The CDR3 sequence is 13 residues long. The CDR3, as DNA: TGTGCCAGCAGGATGACTAGCGAGGGTGAGCAGCTCTTC. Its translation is CASRMTSEGEQLF.

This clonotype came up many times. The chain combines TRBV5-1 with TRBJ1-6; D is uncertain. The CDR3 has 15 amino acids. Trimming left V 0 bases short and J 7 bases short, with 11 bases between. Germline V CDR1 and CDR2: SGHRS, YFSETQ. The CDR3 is CASSLEAALNSPLHF. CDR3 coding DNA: TGCGCCAGCAGCTTGGAGGCAGCCTTGAATTCACCCCTCCACTTT.

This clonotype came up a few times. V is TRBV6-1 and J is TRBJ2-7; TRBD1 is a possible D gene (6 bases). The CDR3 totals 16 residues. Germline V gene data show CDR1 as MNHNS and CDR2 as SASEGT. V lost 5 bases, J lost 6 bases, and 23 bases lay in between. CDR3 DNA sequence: TGTGCCAGCAGTAGTAGTACTCAGGGGATTTCCGGCGAGCAGTACTTC. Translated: CASSSSTQGISGEQYF.

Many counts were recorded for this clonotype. CDR3 DNA: TGTGCCAGCAGTGATTGGGCCGCGAACACTGAAGCTTTCTTT. Translation: CASSDWAANTEAFF. This sequence joins TRBV2 and TRBJ1-1; no firm D call. The CDR3 is made up of 14 amino acids. V was cut by 3 bases and J by 1 base, with 9 bases left in between. The germline CDR1 and CDR2 sequences are SNHLY and FYNNEI.

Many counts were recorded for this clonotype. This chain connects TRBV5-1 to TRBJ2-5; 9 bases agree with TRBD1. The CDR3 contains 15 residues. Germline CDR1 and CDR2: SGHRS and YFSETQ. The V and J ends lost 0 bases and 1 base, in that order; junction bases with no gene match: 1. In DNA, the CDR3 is TGCGCCAGCAGCTTGGCGGGACAGGGCCAAGAGACCCAGTACTTC. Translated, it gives CASSLAGQGQETQYF.

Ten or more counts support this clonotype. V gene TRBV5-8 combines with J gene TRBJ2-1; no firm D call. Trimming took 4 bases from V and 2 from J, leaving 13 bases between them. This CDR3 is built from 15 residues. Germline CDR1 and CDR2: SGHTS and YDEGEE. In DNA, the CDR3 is TGTGCCAGCAGCGCCGGATCGAACCCCTACAATGAGCAGTTCTTC. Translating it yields CASSAGSNPYNEQFF.

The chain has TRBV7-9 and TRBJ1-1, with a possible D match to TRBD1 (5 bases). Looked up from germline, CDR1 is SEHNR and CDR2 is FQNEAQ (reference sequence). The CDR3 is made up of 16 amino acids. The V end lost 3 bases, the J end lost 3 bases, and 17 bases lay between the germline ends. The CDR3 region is CASSFYPGTLYTEAFF. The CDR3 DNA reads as TGTGCCAGCAGCTTTTACCCCGGGACGTTATACACTGAAGCTTTCTTT.

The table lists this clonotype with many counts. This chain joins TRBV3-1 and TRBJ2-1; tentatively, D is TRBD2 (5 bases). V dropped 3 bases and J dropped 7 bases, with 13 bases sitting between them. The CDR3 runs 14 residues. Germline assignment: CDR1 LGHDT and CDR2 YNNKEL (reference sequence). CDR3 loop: CASSHGYSANEQFF. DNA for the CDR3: TGTGCCAGCAGCCACGGCTATAGCGCGAATGAGCAGTTCTTC.

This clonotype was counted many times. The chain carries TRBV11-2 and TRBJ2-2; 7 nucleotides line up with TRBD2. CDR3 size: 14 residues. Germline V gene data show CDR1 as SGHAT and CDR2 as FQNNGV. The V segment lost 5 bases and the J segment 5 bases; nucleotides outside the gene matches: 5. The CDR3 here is CASSPGGLTGELFF. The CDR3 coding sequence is TGTGCCAGCAGCCCCGGGGGGTTGACCGGGGAGCTGTTTTTT.

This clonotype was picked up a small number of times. CDR3 bases: TGCGCCAGCACCACTAGCGGGAGCGGCACCGGGGAGCTGTTTTTT. This encodes CASTTSGSGTGELFF. The chain recombines TRBV4-1 with TRBJ2-2; 11 bases line up with TRBD2. Germline V gives CDR1 MGHRA, CDR2 YSYEKL. CDR3 length: 15 residues. J was trimmed by 4 bases and V by 7 bases; bases with no gene match: 5.

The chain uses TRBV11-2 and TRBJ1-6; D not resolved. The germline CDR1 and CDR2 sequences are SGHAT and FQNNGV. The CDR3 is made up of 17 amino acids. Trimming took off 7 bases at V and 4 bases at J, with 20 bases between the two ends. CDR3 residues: CASKNYPGEPYNSPLHF. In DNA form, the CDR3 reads TGTGCCAGCAAAAATTACCCCGGGGAGCCTTATAATTCACCCCTCCACTTT.